A selection of T cell receptor beta chains follows, all from one sample in a study of OX40 agonist ivuxolimab in advanced cancers. Sequenced by immunoSEQ multiplex PCR; TCRdb stores in-frame clones only, minus some. The table records around 92,000 clones, approximately 95% of them present only once. The source material was CD4+ or CD8+ T cells sorted from blood, sampled in a trial of the OX40 agonist ivuxolimab. These TCRs come from an adult with an advanced solid tumor such as melanoma, head and neck, liver or kidney cancer. The CDR3 runs from the conserved cysteine through the conserved F or W. Each record gives: J gene, V gene, CDR3 protein.

>TRBJ2-1|TRBV7-9
CAGSPRGGGRARSYNEQFF
>TRBJ1-1|TRBV18
CASSPRQNTEAFF
>TRBJ1-2|TRBV5-4
CASSQTPTNYGYTF
>TRBJ1-2|TRBV19
CASSIGTGYTF
>TRBJ1-4|TRBV6-1
CASSPVGGKLFF
>TRBJ1-1|TRBV9
CASSGVGRGGDTEAFF
>TRBJ2-1|TRBV2
CASSGEGRDEQFF
>TRBJ2-7|TRBV5-1
CASSPAAGGLYEQYF
>TRBJ2-5|TRBV27
CASSPSLGQGGETQYF
>TRBJ2-5|TRBV19
CASSTTGGRETQYF
>NA|TRBV6-5
CASRPTGTGGYEQYF
>TRBJ2-5|TRBV12-5
CASGSQDSFQETQYF
>TRBJ2-5|TRBV19
CASSIGGAPGQETQYF
>TRBJ1-1|TRBV15
CATSRQGLLNTEAFF
>TRBJ2-7|TRBV5-5
CASSLDYEQYF
>TRBJ2-3|TRBV18
CASSTLDSTDTQYF
>TRBJ1-5|TRBV2
CASSFETGSNQPQHF
>TRBJ1-5|TRBV18
CASSPRSAGADSNQPQHF
>TRBJ2-2|TRBV7-2
CASSVAGQNTGELFF
>TRBJ2-7|TRBV28
CASSLVGLAAYEQYF
>TRBJ1-2|TRBV14
CASSQSDRGHYGYTF
>TRBJ2-5|TRBV5-1
CASSPSGREETQYF
>TRBJ1-2|TRBV2
CASPRTRSDPYGYTF
>TRBJ1-5|TRBV19
CAGGGGVSNQPQHF
>TRBJ2-5|TRBV12-5
CASGLALAGGRETQYF
>TRBJ1-1|TRBV7-3
CASSPIRGNTEAFF
>TRBJ2-7|TRBV27
CASTERGEKREQYF
>TRBJ2-7|TRBV7-2
CASSPTGTSGRGQYF
>TRBJ1-2|TRBV28
CASSSTGTGVYGYTF
>TRBJ2-2|TRBV7-2
CASSPRRVAVNTGELFF
>TRBJ1-5|TRBV19
CASSWDRVYSGNQPQHF
>TRBJ1-1|TRBV6-6
CASSSGQVGTEAFF
>TRBJ2-1|TRBV7-9
CASSFGTLAGRSSYNEQFF
>TRBJ2-1|TRBV4-3
CASSRSVGGEQFF
>TRBJ1-5|TRBV19
CASSNRDQPQHF
>TRBJ2-5|TRBV11-2
CASSRDREETQYF
>TRBJ1-6|TRBV6-6
CASSYSVNSPLHF